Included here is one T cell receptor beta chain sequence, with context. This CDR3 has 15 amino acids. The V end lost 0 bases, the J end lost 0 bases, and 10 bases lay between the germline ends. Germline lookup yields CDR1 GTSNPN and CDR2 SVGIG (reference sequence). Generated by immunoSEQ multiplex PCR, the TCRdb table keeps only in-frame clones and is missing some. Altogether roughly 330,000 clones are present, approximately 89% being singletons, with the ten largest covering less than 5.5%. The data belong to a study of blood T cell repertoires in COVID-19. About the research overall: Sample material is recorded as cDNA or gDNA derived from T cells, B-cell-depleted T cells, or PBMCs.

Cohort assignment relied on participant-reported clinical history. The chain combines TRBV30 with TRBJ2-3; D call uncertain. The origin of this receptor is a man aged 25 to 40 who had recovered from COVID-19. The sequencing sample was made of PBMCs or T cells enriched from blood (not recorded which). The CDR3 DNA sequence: TGTGCCTGGAGTGTACTCAGGTCTAGCACAGATACGCAGTATTTT. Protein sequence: CAWSVLRSSTDTQYF.